This TCR beta chain was identified during a study of response to subunit inactivated influenza vaccine. From the RT-PCR reads, TCRdb called clonotypes with MiXCR, one entry per CDR3 protein. The sample lists about 300,000 distinct CDR3 sequences; just over 20% were seen once. This CDR3 spans 13 amino acids. Study-level results: The study's authors posited that every seasonal influenza vaccination enlists few new T cells.

With respect to this clonotype: The target antigen is unknown.

The clonotype was recovered from a man between 50 and 75 years old who received an inactivated influenza vaccine. The sample consisted of PBMCs from blood, taken 21 months after vaccination. The gene calls are TRBV21-1 and TRBJ2-2; the table gives TRBD1 as D, unverified against the DNA. TRBV21-1 counts as a pseudogene. CDR3 bases: TGTGCCAGCAGCAAAGCGGACAGTAGAGCGCTGTTTTTT. Its protein product is CASSKADSRALFF.